This passage covers 26 T cell receptor beta chains from one sample sequenced in a study of Ad26.COV2.S vaccination and SARS-CoV-2 variants. Here immunoSEQ multiplex PCR was the method, and the copy in TCRdb shows in-frame clones only, minus some. This table has some 500,000 clones, roughly 87% appearing once. Treatment noted: about 20 received Ad26.COV2.S at low or high dose, single or two shots; about 5 received placebo; per-sample allocation not given. Each sample was drawn 63 days after the first injection (of vaccine or placebo). Sequencing used peripheral blood, obtained in a trial of Ad26.COV2.S vaccine versus placebo. Receptors originate from a person aged 18 to 59 who received the Ad26.COV2.S COVID-19 vaccine or a placebo.

This clone was seen just once. The chain links TRBV15 to TRBJ1-2, with D possibly matching TRBD1 (5 bases). This CDR3 region has 14 residues. The V and J ends lost 5 bases and 5 bases respectively, with 15 bases between them. Germline V CDR1 and CDR2: LNHNV, YYDKDF (reference sequence). The CDR3 region is CATSGRLGGYGYTF. CDR3 bases: TGTGCCACCAGCGGCCGCCTGGGGGGTTATGGCTACACCTTC.

The CDR3 nucleotides are TGCGCCAGCAGCCTGGGCCAGCTTCGGGAGCTGTTTTTT. It translates to CASSLGQLRELFF. V and J are TRBV4-1 and TRBJ2-2; D unclear. CDR1 and CDR2 from the germline V gene are MGHRA and YSYEKL. The CDR3 sequence is 13 residues long. Trimming cost V 4 bases and J 9 bases, with 12 bases left between them.

The chain links TRBV9 to TRBJ1-2, with 7 nucleotides matching TRBD1. This CDR3 is built from 14 residues. V was pared by 2 bases and J by 2 bases, with 3 bases of the junction left unmatched. Germline CDR1 SGDLS, CDR2 YYNGEE. The CDR3 spells CASSVAGQNYGYTF. The DNA for the CDR3 is TGTGCCAGCAGCGTCGCGGGACAGAACTATGGCTACACCTTC.

This clone was seen a single time. The chain is built from TRBV3-1 (or the pseudogene TRBV3-2) and TRBJ2-5; 10 bases are shared with TRBD2. Trimming removed 6 bases from V and 3 bases from J; junction bases left unmatched: 7. The CDR3 has 15 amino acids. The germline V gene has CDR1 LGHDT and CDR2 YNNKEL (reference sequence). DNA for the CDR3: TGTGCCAGCAGTCTGAGCGGGGGGGCCGAAGAGACCCAGTACTTC. This gives the protein CASSLSGGAEETQYF.

The chain recombines TRBV7-3 with TRBJ1-6; 7 bases fit TRBD1. Trimming cost V 4 bases and J 6 bases; bases outside gene matches: 6. The CDR3 spans 15 residues. Germline V gives CDR1 SGHTA, CDR2 FQGTGA. DNA of the CDR3: TGTGCCAGCAGCTGGGGGACAGCGGGTAATTCACCCCTCCACTTT. It codes for CASSWGTAGNSPLHF.

V usage is TRBV4-2 and J usage is TRBJ2-1; D gene ambiguous. Trimming took 1 base from V and 2 from J, leaving 9 bases between them. The CDR3 is made up of 15 amino acids. Germline V CDR1 and CDR2: LGHNA, YNFKEQ. The DNA of the CDR3 is TGTGCCAGCAGCCAAGCGGGCCTAGCCTACAATGAGCAGTTCTTC. The encoded protein is CASSQAGLAYNEQFF.

This chain uses TRBV19 with TRBJ2-3; the D gene is possibly TRBD2 (7 bases). Trimming removed 0 bases at V and 1 base at J, with 8 bases between. The CDR3 extends over 15 amino acids. Germline-derived CDR1 and CDR2 are LNHDA and SQIVND (reference sequence). CDR3 nucleotides: TGTGCCAGTAGTATAGAAGGGGGGGGCACAGATACGCAGTATTTT. Its protein is CASSIEGGGTDTQYF.

This chain connects TRBV7-2 to TRBJ1-3, with TRBD1 identical over 7 bases. The CDR3 has 16 amino acids. Germline assignment: CDR1 SGHTA and CDR2 FQGNSA. Trimming cost V 5 bases and J 3 bases; bases outside gene matches: 10. The DNA for the CDR3 is TGTGCCAGCAGCCCCGACAGGGAAGGGCGTGGAAACACCATATATTTT. Translation gives CASSPDREGRGNTIYF.

V gene TRBV9 combines with J gene TRBJ1-2; perhaps TRBD1 as D (5 bases). CDR1 is SGDLS and CDR2 is YYNGEE in the germline V gene. V was clipped by 4 bases and J by 5 bases, with 12 bases between them. CDR3 size: 13 residues. CDR3 loop: CASSLRDGYGYTF. The CDR3 nucleotides are TGTGCCAGCAGCCTCCGGGACGGGTATGGCTACACCTTC.

This clone was observed once. The CDR3 loop is CATSDSGGQNGYTF. CDR3 coding DNA: TGTGCCACCAGTGATTCCGGGGGGCAGAATGGCTACACCTTC. The chain joins TRBV24-1 to TRBJ1-2, with a possible D match to TRBD1 (6 bases). With 2 bases removed from V and 6 bases from J, the gap between germline ends came to 12 bases. The CDR3 length is 14 residues. From germline, CDR1 is KGHDR and CDR2 SFDVKD.

The chain uses TRBV4-1 and TRBJ1-1, with a weak D call TRBD1 (5 bases). The CDR3 spans 15 residues. Germline lookup yields CDR1 MGHRA and CDR2 YSYEKL. The germline V and J ends were trimmed by 1 base and 3 bases, with 12 bases remaining between them. The CDR3 reads CASSQGPARDTEAFF. CDR3 sequence (DNA): TGCGCCAGCAGCCAAGGCCCCGCCAGGGACACTGAAGCTTTCTTT.

The chain uses TRBV7-3 and TRBJ2-5; the match to TRBD2 covers 10 bases. The V segment lost 2 bases and the J segment 1 base; nucleotides outside the gene matches: 4. Germline CDR1 is SGHTA and CDR2 is FQGTGA. CDR3 length: 16 residues. CDR3 residues: CASSLGLAGAQETQYF. DNA for the CDR3: TGTGCCAGCAGCTTAGGGCTAGCGGGGGCCCAAGAGACCCAGTACTTC.

This chain links TRBV13 with TRBJ1-6, with D possibly TRBD1 on 5 matching bases. The CDR3 runs to 16 residues. Germline V gene data show CDR1 as PRHDT and CDR2 as FYEKMQ (reference sequence). With 5 bases removed from V and 14 bases from J, the gap between germline ends came to 25 bases. The CDR3 protein is CASSRRDSPEPFTLHF. CDR3 DNA: TGTGCCAGCAGCCGAAGGGACTCCCCGGAACCTTTCACCCTCCACTTT.

The chain couples TRBV5-1 to TRBJ2-2; D is unresolved. The CDR3 sequence is 14 residues long. V was clipped by 2 bases and J by 4 bases, with 9 bases between them. CDR1 is SGHRS and CDR2 is YFSETQ in the germline V gene. CDR3 residues: CASSFQRITGELFF. In nucleotides, the CDR3 is TGCGCCAGCAGCTTCCAGCGTATCACCGGGGAGCTGTTTTTT.

This rearrangement joins TRBV9 to TRBJ2-2; 8 positions agree with TRBD2. Germline V gene lookup returns CDR1 SGDLS and CDR2 YYNGEE. The CDR3 contains 16 residues. V trimming: 4 bases; J trimming: 6 bases; junction bases outside the gene matches: 11. Here the CDR3 DNA reads TGTGCCAGCAGCCGCGCAGCGGGAGTTTCGGCCGGGGAGCTGTTTTTT. This gives the protein CASSRAAGVSAGELFF.

The chain uses TRBV7-8 and TRBJ2-2; 7 positions match TRBD1. This CDR3 comprises 16 residues. Germline-derived CDR1 and CDR2 are SGHVS and FQNEAQ. With V trimmed by 7 bases and J by 7 bases, 15 bases remained unmatched. In DNA, the CDR3 is TGTGCCAGCAATCTCCTACAGGGGACAATCGGCGGGGAGCTGTTTTTT. Protein: CASNLLQGTIGGELFF.

This clone was observed once. The rearrangement uses TRBV25-1 and TRBJ2-6, with D perhaps matching TRBD1 or TRBD2 (5 bases each). V dropped 8 bases and J dropped 0 bases, with 11 bases sitting between them. Germline CDR1 and CDR2: MGHDK and SYGVNS. The CDR3 runs to 15 residues. CDR3 protein: CASGGRYSGANVLTF. CDR3 coding DNA: TGTGCCAGCGGGGGACGGTACTCTGGGGCCAACGTCCTGACTTTC.

The V gene is TRBV28, the J gene TRBJ2-7; either TRBD1 or TRBD2 may fit D (5 bases each). V gave up 5 bases and J gave up 3 bases, with 20 bases separating them. The CDR3 is 16 residues long. Per germline, CDR1 MDHEN and CDR2 SYDVKM. CDR3 amino acids: CASSPTWPMGVYEQYF. The CDR3 DNA reads as TGTGCCAGCAGTCCAACTTGGCCGATGGGGGTCTACGAGCAGTACTTC.

This clone was counted once. This chain joins TRBV2 and TRBJ2-4; no reliable D call. CDR3 length equals 14 residues. V was trimmed by 5 bases and J by 0 bases, leaving 8 bases between them. Germline CDR1 SNHLY, CDR2 FYNNEI. The CDR3, as DNA: TGTGCCAGCAGTAAGGACCTAGCCAAAAACATTCAGTACTTC. It translates to CASSKDLAKNIQYF.

Comment on this clone: At one of its ends the junction is not consistent with the germline gene, which may arise from a read error. J is TRBJ1-2 and V is TRBV7-9, with 7 bases aligning to TRBD1. Looked up from germline, CDR1 is SEHNR and CDR2 is FQNEAQ (reference sequence). The CDR3 covers 15 residues. CDR3 DNA: TGTGCCAGCAACTTACGCAGGGGGAGAGGCTATGGCTACACCTTC. This gives the protein CASNLRRGRGYGYTF.

Remarks on this clone: Other DNA sequences in this sample translate to the same CDR3. For the CDR3, the DNA is TGTGCCAGCAGTTTAGTTGGGCGGAGCTCCTACGAGCAGTACGTC. Translated: CASSLVGRSSYEQYV. The chain is built from TRBV28 and TRBJ2-7; the D is unclear. The CDR3 is 15 residues long. Germline V CDR1 and CDR2: MDHEN, SYDVKM. V shed 2 bases and J shed 0 bases, with 11 bases lying between them.

This clone was recorded once. The genes are TRBV5-1 and TRBJ1-4; a possible D gene is TRBD1 (6 bases). CDR1 and CDR2 from the germline V gene are SGHRS and YFSETQ. V shed 4 bases and J shed 4 bases, with 17 bases lying between them. The CDR3 consists of 16 residues. The CDR3 loop is CASSTQARGNNEKLFF. The CDR3 nucleotides read TGCGCCAGCAGCACTCAGGCGAGGGGGAATAATGAAAAACTGTTTTTT.

The chain links TRBV7-2 to TRBJ1-3; no clear D. The V and J ends lost 5 bases and 4 bases respectively, with 12 bases between them. The germline CDR1 and CDR2 sequences are SGHTA and FQGNSA. The CDR3 loop spans 14 amino acids. The DNA of the CDR3 is TGTGCCAGCAGCCCAGCTAGGGCCGGAAACACCATATATTTT. It translates to CASSPARAGNTIYF.

V gene TRBV24-1 combines with J gene TRBJ2-2; weak D call: TRBD2 (6 bases). V lost 1 base to trimming and J lost 1 base, with 15 bases between them. The CDR3 length is 18 residues. Germline CDR1 reads KGHDR; CDR2 reads SFDVKD. The CDR3 nucleotides read TGTGCCACCAGTGATTTAGGAGGGGCCGGGCTGAACACCGGGGAGCTGTTTTTT. Residues: CATSDLGGAGLNTGELFF.

The rearrangement links TRBV3-1 (or the pseudogene TRBV3-2) to TRBJ2-3; D is ambiguous. The CDR3 covers 15 residues. V was clipped by 0 bases and J by 4 bases, with 11 bases between them. Germline V CDR1 and CDR2: LGHDT, YNNKEL (reference sequence). The chain's CDR3 is CASSQDWLAPDTQYF. The CDR3 bases are TGTGCCAGCAGCCAAGATTGGTTAGCTCCAGATACGCAGTATTTT.

The genes are TRBV3-1 (or the pseudogene TRBV3-2) and TRBJ1-2; D unclear. The CDR3 spans 15 residues. Looked up from germline, CDR1 is LGHDT and CDR2 is YNNKEL (reference sequence). V shed 0 bases and J shed 4 bases, with 12 bases lying between them. Written as DNA, the CDR3 is TGTGCCAGCAGCCAAGAGGGCAGAAGCCTCTATGGCTACACCTTC. This codes for CASSQEGRSLYGYTF.